This is a list of T cell receptor beta chains from one sample in a study of blood T cells in healthy people across ages. TCRdb re-derived calls from the 5' RACE reads in MiXCR, one entry per CDR3 protein. The data hold about 1.8 million distinct CDR3 sequences, with around 50% observed a single time. Material: blood. The receptors were sampled from a woman in her 40s in good health. CDR3s include the opening cysteine and the closing phenylalanine or tryptophan. Each record gives: J gene, V gene, D gene, clone size, CDR3 protein, CDR3 DNA. D genes are given only for firm matches. The listing skips clone size in some rows; elsewhere it reads once, few, many or a size class.

TRBJ2-5 | TRBV25-1 | - | once | CASSEGGGLRETQYF | TGTGCCAGCAGTGAAGGTGGAGGGTTGCGAGAGACCCAGTACTTC
TRBJ2-7 | TRBV6-6 | TRBD1 | - | CASSPGTGGSGRYEQYF | TGTGCCAGCAGCCCTGGGACAGGGGGCTCAGGCCGTTACGAGCAGTACTTC
TRBJ2-1 | TRBV3-1 | TRBD2 | few | CASSQLIGGGAHNEQFF | TGTGCCAGCAGCCAATTGATCGGCGGGGGGGCCCACAATGAGCAGTTCTTC
TRBJ2-1 | TRBV6-2/TRBV6-3 | TRBD2 | - | CASSYSGLGDNEQFF | TGTGCCAGCAGTTACAGCGGACTAGGGGACAATGAGCAGTTCTTC
TRBJ1-4 | TRBV4-3 | TRBD1 | - | CASSQDAGTGGANPNEKLFF | TGCGCCAGCAGCCAAGATGCAGGGACAGGGGGGGCCAATCCTAATGAAAAACTGTTTTTT
TRBJ2-5 | TRBV27 | - | - | CASSPPGLLETQYF | TGTGCCAGCAGCCCGCCGGGACTCCTGGAGACCCAGTACTTC
TRBJ2-5 | TRBV29-1 | TRBD1 | few | CSVDTGGMETQYF | TGCAGCGTGGATACAGGGGGCATGGAGACCCAGTACTTC
TRBJ2-4 | TRBV29-1 | TRBD1 | few | CSAGQGFDIQYF | TGCAGCGCCGGACAGGGTTTCGACATTCAGTACTTC
TRBJ2-1 | TRBV6-5 | TRBD2 | few | CASSYGGGANEQFF | TGTGCCAGCAGTTACGGCGGGGGGGCTAATGAGCAGTTCTTC
TRBJ2-7 | TRBV15 | - | once | CATSKRGGGTYEQYF | TGTGCCACCAGCAAACGAGGAGGGGGGACCTACGAGCAGTACTTC
TRBJ2-7 | TRBV6-1 | - | - | CASSKVRDGSYEQYF | TGTGCCAGCAGCAAAGTCCGGGACGGTTCCTACGAGCAGTACTTC
TRBJ2-4 | TRBV12-3/TRBV12-4 | TRBD1 | - | CASSLDGTGNIQYF | TGTGCCAGCAGTTTAGATGGGACAGGGAACATTCAGTACTTC
TRBJ2-7 | TRBV7-2 | - | - | CASSSARLGGIEQYF | TGTGCCAGCAGCTCAGCGAGACTAGGGGGAATCGAGCAGTACTTC
TRBJ2-1 | TRBV27 | - | once | CASRPTGTFSYNEQFF | TGTGCCAGCAGACCGACCGGGACTTTCTCCTACAATGAGCAGTTCTTC
TRBJ2-7 | TRBV15 | - | - | CATSLNPIALYEQYF | TGTGCCACCAGCCTTAATCCTATAGCCCTCTACGAGCAGTACTTC
TRBJ2-3 | TRBV5-1 | TRBD1 | few | CASSLTGTGQSLRTDTQYF | TGCGCCAGCAGCTTGACCGGGACAGGGCAGTCTCTTCGCACAGATACGCAGTATTTT
TRBJ2-1 | TRBV7-8 | - | - | CASVDRRPSNEQFF | TGTGCCAGCGTAGACAGGAGGCCTTCTAATGAGCAGTTCTTC
TRBJ1-1 | TRBV6-1 | - | - | CASTDRRNTEAFF | TGTGCCAGCACCGACAGAAGAAACACTGAAGCTTTCTTT
TRBJ1-5 | TRBV5-6 | TRBD1 | few | CASSLGQGAFQPQHF | TGTGCCAGCAGCTTGGGGCAGGGGGCTTTTCAGCCCCAGCATTTT
TRBJ1-2 | TRBV5-1 | - | - | CASSQGQGAAYGYTF | TGCGCCAGCAGCCAGGGACAAGGCGCGGCCTATGGCTACACCTTC
TRBJ2-3 | TRBV7-2 | - | - | CASINTGLRTDTQYF | TGTGCCAGCATCAACACCGGGCTCCGAACAGATACGCAGTATTTT
TRBJ2-6 | TRBV20-1 | - | - | CSARSGLRANVLTF | TGCAGTGCTAGATCTGGTCTGCGGGCCAACGTCCTGACTTTC
TRBJ2-1 | TRBV20-1 | - | - | CSARRLWSGSNEQFF | TGCAGTGCTAGACGCCTCTGGAGCGGCAGCAATGAGCAGTTCTTC
TRBJ2-7 | TRBV7-2 | - | few | CASSLDGAPYEQYF | TGTGCCAGCAGCTTAGATGGGGCCCCCTACGAGCAGTACTTC
TRBJ2-5 | TRBV28 | - | - | CASSAQDSSQETQYF | TGTGCCAGCAGTGCCCAGGACAGCTCCCAAGAGACCCAGTACTTC
TRBJ2-7 | TRBV5-1 | TRBD1 | few | CASSLDRGLGYEQYF | TGCGCCAGCAGCTTGGACAGGGGGCTTGGGTACGAGCAGTACTTC
TRBJ2-5 | TRBV7-2 | TRBD1 | - | CASSLGPTGRKTQYF | TGTGCCAGCAGCTTAGGACCGACAGGGCGGAAGACCCAGTACTTC
TRBJ2-3 | TRBV29-1 | TRBD1 | - | CSAQEFDRDFRALTDTQYF | TGCAGCGCCCAGGAATTTGACAGGGATTTCCGGGCTCTCACAGATACGCAGTATTTT
TRBJ2-1 | TRBV24-1 | TRBD1 | few | CATSAMGTGEYNEQFF | TGTGCCACCAGTGCCATGGGGACAGGAGAATACAATGAGCAGTTCTTC
TRBJ2-3 | TRBV12-3/TRBV12-4 | TRBD2 | - | CASSEAWGSGGSDTQYF | TGTGCCAGCAGTGAAGCCTGGGGTAGCGGGGGCTCAGATACGCAGTATTTT
TRBJ2-3 | TRBV12-3/TRBV12-4 | - | - | CASSFLGPTGADTQYF | TGTGCCAGCAGTTTTCTCGGCCCAACGGGCGCAGATACGCAGTATTTT
TRBJ2-1 | TRBV11-1 | - | - | CASSPRGPRGNEQFF | TGTGCCAGCAGCCCGCGGGGGCCACGTGGCAATGAGCAGTTCTTC
TRBJ2-1 | TRBV11-2 | - | - | CASSEDRGRYNEQFF | TGTGCCAGCAGCGAGGACCGGGGACGATACAATGAGCAGTTCTTC
TRBJ2-1 | TRBV4-2 | TRBD2 | - | CASSQDRLAVSYNEQFF | TGTGCCAGCAGCCAAGATCGGCTAGCGGTCTCCTACAATGAGCAGTTCTTC
TRBJ2-7 | TRBV4-2 | - | - | CASSQDSGGKGPYEQYF | TGTGCCAGCAGCCAAGATTCGGGTGGGAAAGGGCCCTACGAGCAGTACTTC
TRBJ2-1 | TRBV6-2/TRBV6-3 | - | few | CASSYPNSNEQFF | TGTGCCAGCAGTTACCCTAATTCCAATGAGCAGTTCTTC
TRBJ1-2 | TRBV12-3/TRBV12-4 | TRBD1 | once | CASTTDRGVFGCTF | TGTGCCAGCACCACAGACAGGGGGGTGTTTGGCTGCACCTTC
TRBJ1-5 | TRBV7-2 | - | - | CASSLQGHNQPQHF | TGTGCCAGCAGCTTACAGGGGCACAATCAGCCCCAGCATTTT
TRBJ2-3 | TRBV4-3 | - | many | CASSQDLEGYTQYF | TGCGCCAGCAGCCAAGATTTGGAGGGCTATACGCAGTATTTT
TRBJ2-7 | TRBV5-1 | TRBD1 | few | CASSTGTGAHEQYF | TGCGCCAGCAGCACAGGGACAGGGGCCCACGAGCAGTACTTC
TRBJ2-7 | TRBV20-1 | TRBD2 | - | CSAIVAGGVEQYF | TGCAGTGCTATTGTAGCGGGGGGGGTCGAGCAGTACTTC
TRBJ2-7 | TRBV6-2/TRBV6-3 | - | once | CASRRTAGPSSREQYF | TGTGCCAGCAGACGCACTGCTGGACCCTCGTCTAGGGAGCAGTACTTC
TRBJ2-7 | TRBV28 | - | few | CASSDGVREQYF | TGTGCCAGCTCGGACGGAGTACGAGAGCAGTACTTC
TRBJ2-1 | TRBV12-3/TRBV12-4 | - | - | CASSLKNGGEQFF | TGTGCCAGCAGTTTAAAGAACGGGGGTGAGCAGTTCTTC